Below, 12 T cell receptor beta chains from the same sample are listed, as sequenced in a study of OX40 agonist ivuxolimab in advanced cancers. The table came from immunoSEQ multiplex PCR; TCRdb's copy has only in-frame clones and leaves some out. The sample yields 65,000 to 80,000 clones, 80% to 90% seen once. The material was CD4+ or CD8+ T cells sorted from blood, obtained in a trial of the OX40 agonist ivuxolimab. The receptors come from an adult with an advanced solid tumor such as melanoma, head and neck, liver or kidney cancer.

The chain couples TRBV11-3 to TRBJ2-3, with 7 bases aligning to TRBD1. The V gene end was trimmed by 1 base and the J gene end by 4 bases; junction bases not matched to a gene: 5. The CDR3 extends over 15 amino acids. Germline V CDR1 and CDR2: SGHNT, YENEEA. CDR3: CASSLVGQGADTQYF. The CDR3 coding sequence is TGTGCCAGCAGCTTAGTTGGGCAGGGGGCAGATACGCAGTATTTT.

The chain is built from TRBV7-9 and TRBJ2-1; a weak D match, TRBD1 (6 bases). This CDR3 has 12 residues. V was shortened by 6 bases and J by 5 bases, with 8 bases between the two germline ends. Germline V lookup: CDR1 SEHNR, CDR2 FQNEAQ (reference sequence). In DNA, the CDR3 is TGTGCCAGCAGTGGGGGCCACAATGAGCAGTTCTTC. Protein: CASSGGHNEQFF.

The chain employs TRBV10-3 and TRBJ1-1; TRBD1 might be the D (6 bases). The germline gives CDR1 ENHRY, CDR2 SYGVKD. Trimming removed 10 bases from V and 7 bases from J, with 13 bases in between. The CDR3 is 11 residues long. The CDR3 DNA follows: TGTGCCACTACGACAGGCGTTGAAGCTTTCTTT. Translating gives CATTTGVEAFF.

The CDR3 nucleotides read TGCGCCAGCAGCCCGTCCGGGACTAGCGAACGTCAGAACACCGGGGAGCTGTTTTTT. Its translation: CASSPSGTSERQNTGELFF. The V gene is TRBV4-1, the J gene TRBJ2-2; TRBD2 aligns across 10 bases. Germline values: CDR1 MGHRA, CDR2 YSYEKL. The CDR3 has 19 residues. V shed 4 bases and J 1 base; nucleotides not matched to a gene: 12.

V is TRBV6-5 and J is TRBJ1-1; tentative D call: TRBD1 (5 bases). The CDR3 length is 13 residues. CDR1 and CDR2 (germline): MNHEY, SVGAGI. The V end lost 2 bases, the J end lost 12 bases, and 16 bases lay between the germline ends. The CDR3 here is CASSYEGLPVSFF. CDR3 DNA sequence: TGTGCCAGCAGTTACGAGGGGCTTCCGGTATCTTTCTTT.

The chain recombines TRBV5-6 with TRBJ2-7; 8 bases align to TRBD2. The length of the CDR3 is 15 residues. Looked up from germline, CDR1 is SGHDT and CDR2 is YYEEEE. Unmatched junction bases numbered 7, after V lost 0 bases and J lost 5 bases. The CDR3 is CASSLGGLVANEQYF. DNA of the CDR3: TGTGCCAGCAGCTTGGGGGGACTAGTCGCCAACGAGCAGTACTTC.

The chain uses TRBV18 and TRBJ2-1; D remains unclear. The CDR3 consists of 14 residues. Per the germline V gene, CDR1 is KGHSH and CDR2 is LQKENI. V gave up 1 base and J gave up 2 bases, with 6 bases separating them. CDR3 sequence (DNA): TGTGCCAGCTCACCACAGGCAACCTACAATGAGCAGTTCTTC. It specifies CASSPQATYNEQFF. Complete variable domain (other parts from reference TRBV18 and TRBJ2-1): NAGVMQNPRHLVRRRGQEARLRCSPMKGHSHVYWYRQLPEEGLKFMVYLQKENIIDESGMPKERFSAEFPKEGPSILRIQQVVRGDSAAYFCASSPQATYNEQFFGPGTRLTVL.

There are a few counts of this clone. The V gene is TRBV28, the J gene TRBJ2-1; TRBD1 aligns across 8 bases. The CDR3 extends over 15 amino acids. V dropped 3 bases and J dropped 7; count of bases not matched to a gene: 8. Looked up from germline, CDR1 is MDHEN and CDR2 is SYDVKM. The CDR3: CASSFNRGSTNEQFF. CDR3 sequence (DNA): TGTGCCAGCAGTTTTAACAGGGGGTCGACTAATGAGCAGTTCTTC.

The CDR3 DNA reads TGCGCCAGCAGTGGTCGGGACAGGGATGTTTGGACTAGCGGCTTAAGCTCCTACAATGAGCAGTTCTTC. Translated: CASSGRDRDVWTSGLSSYNEQFF. The chain is built from TRBV10-1 and TRBJ2-1; tentatively, D is TRBD2 (10 bases). Per the germline V gene, CDR1 is WNHNN and CDR2 is SYGVQD (reference sequence). The CDR3 loop spans 23 amino acids. Between the trimmed V and J ends, which lost 4 bases and 0 bases, there was a span of 34 bases.

The V gene is TRBV6-5, the J gene TRBJ2-5; tentative D call: TRBD2 (5 bases). CDR1 and CDR2 (germline): MNHEY, SVGAGI. Trimming pared 7 bases from V and 1 base from J, leaving 7 bases between. This CDR3 has 12 amino acids. CDR3 loop: CASKDFQETQYF. CDR3 nucleotide sequence: TGTGCCAGCAAGGACTTCCAAGAGACCCAGTACTTC.

The chain carries TRBV7-2 and TRBJ2-6; D possibly matches TRBD1 or TRBD2 (5 bases each). CDR3 size: 19 residues. V was pared by 3 bases and J by 0 bases, with 18 bases between. CDR1 and CDR2 from the germline V gene are SGHTA and FQGNSA. CDR3 protein: CASSFRGITAYSGANVLTF. Written as DNA, the CDR3 is TGTGCCAGCAGCTTTCGGGGCATTACAGCCTACTCTGGGGCCAACGTCCTGACTTTC.

The chain links TRBV5-1 to TRBJ2-3; 7 nucleotides agree with TRBD2. The CDR3 loop spans 14 amino acids. V was pared by 3 bases and J by 5 bases, with 6 bases of the junction left unmatched. Germline-derived CDR1 and CDR2 are SGHRS and YFSETQ. The CDR3 DNA is TGCGCCAGCAGCTCCAGCGGGATTCAAGATACGCAGTATTTT. It encodes CASSSSGIQDTQYF.